The 21 T cell receptor beta chains in this list originate from one sample, sequenced in a study of vaccination effects on CD4 cells after COVID-19. Profiling relied on immunoSEQ multiplex PCR, and the TCRdb table lists in-frame clones only, not all of them. The sample lists 84,000 or so clones, 60% to 85% occurring once. Antigen-specific CD4+ T cells expanded by the ViraFEST assay with viral peptide pools were then sequenced. It was after approximately 10 days of culture that CD4+ T cells were isolated. Subjects were given two BNT162b2 or mRNA-1273 vaccine doses. These receptors have no known antigen. Sequenced here: CD4+ T cells from PBMCs cultured with HCoV-OC43 spike peptides, sampled after COVID-19 vaccination. Sample subset: HCoV-OC43 spike overlapping peptide pool stimulation. Receptors originate from a human donor who received a COVID-19 vaccine.

V usage is TRBV5-1 and J usage is TRBJ2-2; 8 positions match TRBD2. After removal of 4 bases from V and 7 bases from J, the junction contained 6 bases not matched to a gene. The germline CDR1 and CDR2 sequences are SGHRS and YFSETQ. The CDR3 has 14 residues. The CDR3 loop reads CASSPGGAGGELFF. The DNA for the CDR3 is TGCGCCAGCAGCCCCGGGGGGGCCGGCGGGGAGCTGTTTTTT. Drawing the rest from reference TRBV5-1 and TRBJ2-2, the complete variable domain is KAGVTQTPRYLIKTRGQQVTLSCSPISGHRSVSWYQQTPGQGLQFLFEYFSETQRNKGNFPGRFSGRQFSNSRSEMNVSTLELGDSALYLCASSPGGAGGELFFGEGSRLTVL.

This clone turned up a few times. V usage is TRBV5-1 and J usage is TRBJ1-1; D ambiguous. The CDR3 totals 15 residues. Trimming shortened V by 0 bases and J by 1 base, and 10 bases separated the two germline ends. Germline CDR1 is SGHRS and CDR2 is YFSETQ. CDR3 sequence: CASSLVISGNTEAFF. The CDR3 region has the DNA TGCGCCAGCAGCTTGGTGATCAGTGGGAACACTGAAGCTTTCTTT.

The chain carries TRBV19 and TRBJ1-1; TRBD1 is a possible D gene (5 bases). Germline V gene sequence: CDR1 LNHDA, CDR2 SQIVND (reference sequence). The CDR3 spans 14 residues. Trimming removed 7 bases at V and 3 bases at J, with 15 bases between. In DNA, the CDR3 is TGTGCCAGTACCGAAGAGGGGCGGCACACTGAAGCTTTCTTT. As protein: CASTEEGRHTEAFF.

In this sample, this clone turned up a few times. V usage is TRBV28 and J usage is TRBJ1-2, with 7 bases lining up with TRBD1. Looked up from germline, CDR1 is MDHEN and CDR2 is SYDVKM. Germline trimming cut 3 bases from V and 8 bases from J; bases unmatched to any gene: 3. The CDR3 extends over 12 amino acids. The CDR3 sequence: CASSFTGVGYTF. The CDR3 DNA follows: TGTGCCAGCAGTTTTACAGGGGTCGGCTACACCTTC.

The chain uses TRBV6-5 and TRBJ2-1, with 7 bases matching TRBD2. V shed 6 bases, J shed 8 bases, and the junction held 13 bases outside the gene matches. Germline V gene lookup returns CDR1 MNHEY and CDR2 SVGAGI. This CDR3 spans 15 amino acids. The DNA for the CDR3 is TGTGCCAGCAGGTGGGGAGGGCTCGCTGCGGATGAGCAGTTCTTC. Translating gives CASRWGGLAADEQFF.

V usage is TRBV5-5 and J usage is TRBJ1-6, with D tentatively TRBD1 (6 bases). V gave up 3 bases and J gave up 8 bases, with 12 bases separating them. The CDR3 loop spans 14 amino acids. From germline, CDR1 is SGHKS and CDR2 YYEKEE (reference sequence). The CDR3 reads CASSSGQPYSPLHF. For the CDR3, the DNA is TGTGCCAGCAGCTCTGGACAGCCATATTCACCCCTCCACTTT. The full variable domain, in which reference TRBV5-5 and TRBJ1-6 provide the parts outside the CDR3, is DAGVTQSPTHLIKTRGQQVTLRCSPISGHKSVSWYQQVLGQGPQFIFQYYEKEERGRGNFPDRFSARQFPNYSSELNVNALLLGDSALYLCASSSGQPYSPLHFGNGTRLTVT.

The chain couples TRBV7-2 to TRBJ2-1; 7 nucleotides agree with TRBD1. The junction had 12 bases not matched to a gene; V was cut back by 1 base and J by 0 bases. CDR3 length: 19 amino acids. Germline V gives CDR1 SGHTA, CDR2 FQGNSA. CDR3 residues: CASSLVWGWAGGSYNEQFF. CDR3 bases: TGTGCCAGCAGCTTAGTGTGGGGTTGGGCAGGGGGCTCCTACAATGAGCAGTTCTTC.

The J gene is TRBJ2-3, the V gene TRBV14; 7 bases map to TRBD2. Germline-derived CDR1 and CDR2 are SGHDN and FVKESK. J was trimmed by 0 bases and V by 10 bases; bases with no gene match: 22. There are 19 residues in the CDR3. The CDR3 loop is CATGRSGARGSFSTDTQYF. The CDR3 DNA follows: TGTGCCACCGGAAGGAGCGGGGCCCGAGGATCCTTTAGCACAGATACGCAGTATTTT. Full variable domain (rest looked up from reference TRBV14 and TRBJ2-3): EAGVTQFPSHSVIEKGQTVTLRCDPISGHDNLYWYRRVMGKEIKFLLHFVKESKQDESGMPNNRFLAERTGGTYSTLKVQPAELEDSGVYFCATGRSGARGSFSTDTQYFGPGTRLTVL.

V usage is TRBV11-3 and J usage is TRBJ2-3; a weak D match, TRBD1 (6 bases). The ends were cut back, 4 bases at V and 1 base at J, with 27 bases in the middle. CDR3 length: 20 residues. Germline CDR1 SGHNT, CDR2 YENEEA. CDR3 bases: TGTGCCAGCAGCTCAGACATTAAGTGGGGGCACTATCCCCGCACAGATACGCAGTATTTT. Encoded protein: CASSSDIKWGHYPRTDTQYF.

The chain combines TRBV7-3 with TRBJ2-5; 13 bases line up with TRBD2. The V segment lost 2 bases and the J segment 3 bases; nucleotides outside the gene matches: 9. The CDR3 is 18 residues long. Germline V lookup: CDR1 SGHTA, CDR2 FQGTGA. The CDR3 region has the DNA TGTGCCAGCAGCTTAGGGTTTTCAGGACTAGCGGGGGAAGAGACCCAGTACTTC. Amino acids: CASSLGFSGLAGEETQYF.

The J gene is TRBJ2-5, the V gene TRBV28; D ambiguous. Trimming took 0 bases from V and 3 from J, leaving 5 bases between them. CDR1 MDHEN and CDR2 SYDVKM come from the germline V gene. This CDR3 contains 13 residues. The CDR3 here is CASSLWAEETQYF. The CDR3 DNA is TGTGCCAGCAGTTTATGGGCGGAAGAGACCCAGTACTTC.

This clone was seen more than once but under ten times. The rearrangement links TRBV27 to TRBJ1-2; the D is unclear. V lost 6 bases to trimming and J lost 4 bases, with 12 bases between them. In germline, CDR1 is MNHEY, CDR2 SMNVEV (reference sequence). The CDR3 has 13 amino acids. CDR3 amino acids: CASRSGQAYGYTF. DNA of the CDR3: TGTGCCAGCAGGTCCGGGCAAGCCTATGGCTACACCTTC.

This chain joins TRBV6-4 and TRBJ2-7; D is possibly TRBD2 (6 bases). The CDR3 totals 11 residues. The V gene lost 10 bases and the J gene lost 6 bases, with 13 bases spanning the gap. Germline CDR1 and CDR2: MRHNA and SNTAGT. The CDR3 coding sequence is TGTGCCACCCTGTCGGGGGTCGAGCAGTACGTC. Translated, it gives CATLSGVEQYV.

J is TRBJ1-5 and V is TRBV5-5; no definite D call. Per the germline V gene, CDR1 is SGHKS and CDR2 is YYEKEE (reference sequence). The V and J ends lost 4 bases and 5 bases respectively, with 10 bases between them. This CDR3 is 13 amino acids long. The CDR3 is CASSRQFDQPQHF. The CDR3 coding sequence is TGTGCCAGCAGCCGCCAGTTTGATCAGCCCCAGCATTTT.

Turning to this clone: This sample also contains other DNA sequences that code for the same CDR3. The chain joins TRBV5-1 to TRBJ2-5; D is possibly TRBD1 or TRBD2 (5 bases each). Germline loops: CDR1 SGHRS, CDR2 YFSETQ. There are 13 residues in the CDR3. V was pared by 0 bases and J by 5 bases, with 8 bases between. For the CDR3, the DNA is TGCGCCAGCAGCTTGGGGGGCGGGGAGACCCAGTACTTC. It specifies CASSLGGGETQYF.

The J gene is TRBJ1-5, the V gene TRBV28; 10 nucleotides align to TRBD1. Trimming took 3 bases from V and 2 from J; bases not matched to a gene: 4. CDR1 and CDR2 from the germline V gene are MDHEN and SYDVKM. The CDR3 is made up of 16 amino acids. As DNA, the CDR3 is TGTGCCAGCAGTTTGACAGGGGGCCGCCGCAATCAGCCCCAGCATTTT. It encodes CASSLTGGRRNQPQHF.

The chain is built from TRBV19 and TRBJ2-5; the D gene is possibly TRBD1 (6 bases). From germline, CDR1 is LNHDA and CDR2 SQIVND (reference sequence). This CDR3 has 13 amino acids. The germline V and J ends were trimmed by 7 bases and 1 base, with 10 bases remaining between them. The CDR3 nucleotides read TGTGCCAGTAAAGGACAGCCCCAAGAGACCCAGTACTTC. It encodes CASKGQPQETQYF.

This chain connects TRBV10-2 to TRBJ2-7; possible D gene TRBD2, 5 bases. The V end was cut by 7 bases, the J end by 2 bases, with 15 bases between. This CDR3 comprises 14 residues. Germline V gene data show CDR1 as WSHSY and CDR2 as SAAADI. The CDR3 sequence is CASTRGGVTYEQYV. The CDR3 DNA is TGCGCCAGCACCCGGGGTGGGGTTACCTACGAGCAGTACGTC.

The V gene is TRBV5-1, the J gene TRBJ1-4, with D perhaps TRBD1 (6 bases). The CDR3 totals 17 residues. Per the germline V gene, CDR1 is SGHRS and CDR2 is YFSETQ. V lost 1 base, J lost 7 bases, and 20 bases lay in between. CDR3 loop: CASSLPGGAGIGEKLFF. The DNA of the CDR3 is TGCGCCAGCAGCTTGCCCGGGGGGGCGGGGATTGGTGAAAAACTGTTTTTT.

The V call is TRBV6-5, the J call TRBJ2-2; D may be TRBD2 (5 bases). CDR3 length: 16 residues. Germline CDR1 and CDR2: MNHEY and SVGAGI. V lost 0 bases and J 6 bases, leaving 14 bases between the germline ends. DNA of the CDR3: TGTGCCAGCAGTTACTCGATCCGGGGTACGGCCGGGGAGCTGTTTTTT. Translated, it gives CASSYSIRGTAGELFF.

In the case of this clone: This sample also contains other DNA sequences that code for the same CDR3. V and J are TRBV4-1 and TRBJ1-2, with TRBD1 matching over 8 bases. Germline V gene data show CDR1 as MGHRA and CDR2 as YSYEKL. After removal of 9 bases from V and 5 bases from J, the junction contained 8 bases not matched to a gene. The CDR3 extends over 13 amino acids. In DNA form, the CDR3 reads TGCGCCAGTCATGCGACAGGGGCGTATGGCTACACCTTC. Translated: CASHATGAYGYTF.